The 32 T cell receptor beta chains given below trace back to one sample, sequenced in a study of blood T cell repertoires in COVID-19. Measured with immunoSEQ multiplex PCR; TCRdb has only the in-frame clones, and not every one. Among some 300,000 clones listed, about nine tenths were seen once. The sequencing sample was made of peripheral blood. These receptors originate from a woman aged 50 to 60 with COVID-19, enrolled during active disease.

As regards this clone: The same CDR3 also results from other DNA sequences found in this sample. The V call is TRBV4-2, the J call TRBJ2-7; 7 bases are a match to TRBD2. This CDR3 contains 16 residues. CDR1 LGHNA and CDR2 YNFKEQ come from the germline V gene. V lost 1 base to trimming and J lost 0 bases; unmatched junction nucleotides: 6. CDR3 amino acids: CASSQGLGTTSYEQYF. The CDR3 nucleotides read TGTGCCAGCAGCCAAGGTCTCGGGACTACCTCCTACGAGCAGTACTTC.

V gene TRBV10-3 combines with J gene TRBJ1-4, with D possibly TRBD1 on 5 matching bases. CDR1 is ENHRY, CDR2 SYGVKD, per germline. V was pared by 0 bases and J by 4 bases, with 9 bases between. This CDR3 contains 15 residues. For the CDR3, the DNA is TGTGCCATCAGTGAGTCGACGACAGTTAATGAAAAACTGTTTTTT. Translating it yields CAISESTTVNEKLFF.

The V and J genes are TRBV12-5 and TRBJ2-3; the match to TRBD1 covers 9 bases. Germline CDR1 is LGHNT and CDR2 is FRNRAP. The CDR3 is 17 residues long. Trimming at V came to 5 bases and at J to 3 bases, leaving 12 bases not matched to a gene. The CDR3 bases are TGTGCTAGTGGTACCGGGACAGGGCGAAGTACTACAGATACGCAGTATTTT. It is translated as CASGTGTGRSTTDTQYF.

The chain has TRBV18 and TRBJ2-1; TRBD2 agrees at 7 bases. CDR3 length equals 17 residues. Trimming cost V 1 base and J 5 bases; bases outside gene matches: 11. Germline loops: CDR1 KGHSH, CDR2 LQKENI. CDR3 loop: CASSPLPPGTKNNEQFF. As DNA, the CDR3 is TGTGCCAGCTCACCACTGCCTCCCGGGACTAAAAACAATGAGCAGTTCTTC.

In its sample, this clone was seen once. The chain carries TRBV19 and TRBJ2-3, with D uncertain. Trimming stripped 2 bases from V and 8 bases from J, with 14 bases between. Germline V gene data show CDR1 as LNHDA and CDR2 as SQIVND (reference sequence). This CDR3 is built from 14 residues. The CDR3 bases are TGTGCCAGTAGTATAAAGACTCCCGCCCGTACGCAGTATTTT. Protein: CASSIKTPARTQYF. Supplemented by reference TRBV19 and TRBJ2-3, the full variable domain reads DGGITQSPKYLFRKEGQNVTLSCEQNLNHDAMYWYRQDPGQGLRLIYYSQIVNDFQKGDIAEGYSVSREKKESFPLTVTSAQKNPTAFYLCASSIKTPARTQYFGPGTRLTVL.

CDR3 nucleotide sequence: TGTGCCAGCACGGGAGGTGAGACCCAGTACTTC. Translated: CASTGGETQYF. This chain joins TRBV2 and TRBJ2-5; 7 bases are a match to TRBD2. Germline CDR1 reads SNHLY; CDR2 reads FYNNEI. V was pared by 7 bases and J by 5 bases, with 1 base of the junction left unmatched. The CDR3 runs to 11 residues.

The CDR3 spells CAIARGVNTEAFF. The CDR3 DNA reads TGTGCCATCGCCCGGGGGGTTAACACTGAAGCTTTCTTT. The V call is TRBV30, the J call TRBJ1-1; D perhaps matches TRBD1 (5 bases). The CDR3 totals 13 residues. With 8 bases removed from V and 2 bases from J, the gap between germline ends came to 15 bases. Per germline, CDR1 GTSNPN and CDR2 SVGIG (reference sequence).

V and J are TRBV5-1 and TRBJ1-1; tentative D call: TRBD1 (5 bases). Germline V gene sequence: CDR1 SGHRS, CDR2 YFSETQ. V was trimmed by 0 bases and J by 7 bases, leaving 13 bases between them. The CDR3 has 14 amino acids. The CDR3 region has the DNA TGCGCCAGCAGCTTGGACACAGGCTCCCATGAAGCTTTCTTT. Translation gives CASSLDTGSHEAFF.

The chain uses TRBV6-2 or TRBV6-3 and TRBJ2-1; 7 bases are a match to TRBD2. Trimming at V came to 5 bases and at J to 3 bases, leaving 10 bases not matched to a gene. This CDR3 is built from 16 residues. CDR1 and CDR2 from the germline V gene are MNHEY and SVGEGT. The CDR3 loop reads CASSQPPGLYYNEQFF. In DNA form, the CDR3 reads TGTGCCAGCAGTCAACCGCCGGGACTATACTACAATGAGCAGTTCTTC.

The chain is built from TRBV5-1 and TRBJ2-3, with 8 bases aligning to TRBD1. Trimming at V came to 4 bases and at J to 2 bases, leaving 6 bases not matched to a gene. CDR3 length: 15 residues. CDR1 is SGHRS, CDR2 YFSETQ, per germline. In nucleotides, the CDR3 is TGCGCCAGCAGCAACGGACAGGGATACACAGATACGCAGTATTTT. Residues: CASSNGQGYTDTQYF.

The V call is TRBV10-2, the J call TRBJ1-1; tentatively, D is TRBD1 (6 bases). Germline CDR1 WSHSY, CDR2 SAAADI. Trimming removed 6 bases at V and 10 bases at J, with 15 bases between. The CDR3 consists of 12 residues. The CDR3 loop is CASSQNRVRAFF. The CDR3 nucleotides read TGCGCCAGCAGCCAAAACAGGGTTAGAGCTTTCTTT.

The V call is TRBV18, the J call TRBJ2-3; possible D gene TRBD2, 6 bases. The CDR3 consists of 15 residues. Trimming cost V 2 bases and J 1 base, with 10 bases left between them. In germline, CDR1 is KGHSH, CDR2 LQKENI. CDR3 protein: CASSPVGSRTDTQYF. The CDR3 DNA follows: TGTGCCAGCTCACCAGTCGGGAGCCGCACAGATACGCAGTATTTT.

V and J are TRBV5-1 and TRBJ1-1; a weak D match, TRBD1 (6 bases). CDR1 SGHRS and CDR2 YFSETQ come from the germline V gene. V was cut by 0 bases and J by 0 bases, with 15 bases left in between. The CDR3 sequence is 17 residues long. The CDR3, as DNA: TGCGCCAGCAGCTTGGCCGGAGTTCAGGGGTTGAACACTGAAGCTTTCTTT. As protein: CASSLAGVQGLNTEAFF.

The V and J genes are TRBV3-1 (or the pseudogene TRBV3-2) and TRBJ1-5; D may be TRBD1 (5 bases). V lost 3 bases to trimming and J lost 7 bases, with 19 bases between them. CDR1 LGHDT and CDR2 YNNKEL come from the germline V gene (reference sequence). The CDR3 length is 16 residues. The CDR3 sequence is CASSHMSPGVAQPQHF. The CDR3 nucleotides read TGTGCCAGCAGCCATATGTCCCCGGGGGTGGCACAGCCCCAGCATTTT.

The rearrangement links TRBV30 to TRBJ1-5, with D unclear. Trimming removed 1 base from V and 5 bases from J, with 9 bases in between. This CDR3 spans 13 amino acids. Germline V lookup: CDR1 GTSNPN, CDR2 SVGIG (reference sequence). The CDR3 DNA reads TGTGCCTGGAGTGATCGGGGTGATCAGCCCCAGCATTTT. Translated: CAWSDRGDQPQHF.

CDR3 sequence (DNA): TGTGCCAGCAGCTTAGAACAGTACACTGAAGCTTTCTTT. Translating gives CASSLEQYTEAFF. The chain links TRBV7-9 to TRBJ1-1; D is ambiguous. Trimming took 1 base from V and 3 from J, leaving 6 bases between them. Germline CDR1 and CDR2: SEHNR and FQNEAQ (reference sequence). The CDR3 runs 13 residues.

This chain connects TRBV4-1 to TRBJ2-7, with D hard to call. Germline CDR1 MGHRA, CDR2 YSYEKL. This CDR3 has 11 residues. Deletions cut 0 bases from V and 6 bases from J, with 3 bases between. CDR3: CASSQDSEQYF. The DNA of the CDR3 is TGCGCCAGCAGCCAAGATAGCGAGCAGTACTTC.

The chain employs TRBV6-2 or TRBV6-3 and TRBJ1-2; 7 bases are a match to TRBD1. The V and J ends lost 5 bases and 1 base, in that order; junction bases with no gene match: 4. CDR1 is MNHEY and CDR2 is SVGEGT in the germline V gene. The CDR3 spans 14 residues. The CDR3 loop is CASSVDRVNYGYTF. The CDR3 nucleotides are TGTGCCAGCAGTGTCGACAGGGTTAACTATGGCTACACCTTC.

This sequence joins TRBV6-5 and TRBJ1-1; D might be TRBD1 (6 bases). CDR3 length: 14 amino acids. V was clipped by 6 bases and J by 9 bases, with 20 bases between them. The germline CDR1 and CDR2 sequences are MNHEY and SVGAGI. CDR3 nucleotides: TGTGCCAGCAGCGATGGGGGCAGTCTACCAAAAGCTTTCTTT. It specifies CASSDGGSLPKAFF.

With respect to this clone: One end of the junction fails to match germline, which may point to a read error. The chain uses TRBV6-5 and TRBJ2-1; D is unresolved. The CDR3 sequence is 16 residues long. Germline V gene data show CDR1 as MNHEY and CDR2 as SVGAGI. CDR3 nucleotides: TGTGCCAGCCGTTACAGCGAAGGCCTAGGTTTCTCTGAGCAGTTCTTC. It encodes CASRYSEGLGFSEQFF.

This rearrangement joins TRBV5-1 to TRBJ2-1, with TRBD1 matching 8 bases. The CDR3 contains 15 residues. Germline V lookup: CDR1 SGHRS, CDR2 YFSETQ. V shed 0 bases and J 7 bases; nucleotides not matched to a gene: 6. Here the CDR3 reads CASSLGGQDRNEQFF. In DNA, the CDR3 is TGCGCCAGCAGCTTGGGGGGACAGGACCGAAATGAGCAGTTCTTC. The full variable domain, completed using reference TRBV5-1 and TRBJ2-1, is KAGVTQTPRYLIKTRGQQVTLSCSPISGHRSVSWYQQTPGQGLQFLFEYFSETQRNKGNFPGRFSGRQFSNSRSEMNVSTLELGDSALYLCASSLGGQDRNEQFFGPGTRLTVL.

The V call is TRBV28, the J call TRBJ1-4, with 8 bases that match TRBD1. The V and J ends lost 10 bases and 7 bases, in that order; junction bases with no gene match: 8. Germline values: CDR1 MDHEN, CDR2 SYDVKM. The CDR3 has 13 amino acids. CDR3 loop: CATKVQGGEKLFF. Written as DNA, the CDR3 is TGTGCCACTAAAGTACAGGGGGGTGAAAAACTGTTTTTT.

The rearrangement links TRBV7-3 to TRBJ2-2, with 10 bases aligning to TRBD2. V trimming: 5 bases; J trimming: 4 bases; junction bases outside the gene matches: 10. Germline lookup yields CDR1 SGHTA and CDR2 FQGTGA. The CDR3 is 17 amino acids. CDR3 region: CASSPGLAETATGELFF. In DNA, the CDR3 is TGTGCCAGCAGCCCCGGACTAGCGGAGACAGCCACCGGGGAGCTGTTTTTT.

This clone was observed a few times. The CDR3 spells CASSLNGNSNQPQHF. The CDR3, as DNA: TGCGCCAGCAGCTTGAACGGGAATAGCAATCAGCCCCAGCATTTT. V gene TRBV5-1 combines with J gene TRBJ1-5; D is undetermined. Trimming removed 1 base at V and 0 bases at J, with 8 bases between. CDR3 length equals 15 residues. Germline CDR1 reads SGHRS; CDR2 reads YFSETQ.

The chain joins TRBV2 to TRBJ2-4; 8 nucleotides align to TRBD2. Trimming took 6 bases from V and 6 from J; bases not matched to a gene: 7. CDR3 length equals 14 residues. The germline gives CDR1 SNHLY, CDR2 FYNNEI. CDR3 protein: CASRERETGNIQYF. DNA for the CDR3: TGTGCCAGCAGGGAGCGGGAGACCGGAAACATTCAGTACTTC.

The V gene is TRBV7-9, the J gene TRBJ2-2; 7 nucleotides align to TRBD2. V gave up 4 bases and J gave up 3 bases; unmatched junction bases: 2. CDR1 and CDR2 from the germline V gene are SEHNR and FQNEAQ (reference sequence). This CDR3 contains 14 residues. The CDR3 is CASSSGGYTGELFF. CDR3 in DNA: TGTGCCAGCAGCTCGGGGGGATACACCGGGGAGCTGTTTTTT.

V usage is TRBV7-3 and J usage is TRBJ1-3, with D perhaps matching TRBD1 (5 bases). In germline, CDR1 is SGHTA, CDR2 FQGTGA. The V gene lost 2 bases and the J gene lost 8 bases, with 10 bases spanning the gap. The CDR3 sequence is 13 residues long. CDR3 bases: TGTGCCAGCAGCTTATCCCAGGGCGACACCATATATTTT. The encoded protein is CASSLSQGDTIYF.

The chain couples TRBV24-1 to TRBJ2-3, with D uncertain. From germline, CDR1 is KGHDR and CDR2 SFDVKD. The CDR3 consists of 14 residues. The V end was cut by 1 base, the J end by 0 bases, with 4 bases between. The chain's CDR3 is CATSDFISTDTQYF. DNA of the CDR3: TGTGCCACCAGTGATTTCATTAGCACAGATACGCAGTATTTT.

V gene TRBV30 combines with J gene TRBJ2-3, with 7 bases aligning to TRBD2. V was clipped by 1 base and J by 3 bases; unmatched bases: 7. The CDR3 length is 15 residues. Germline CDR1 GTSNPN, CDR2 SVGIG (reference sequence). CDR3 loop: CAWSGGRGWTDTQYF. Here the CDR3 DNA reads TGTGCCTGGAGTGGGGGGAGGGGTTGGACAGATACGCAGTATTTT.

In its sample, this clone was seen a few times. The rearrangement uses TRBV18 and TRBJ2-2, with 7 nucleotides matching TRBD1. The germline V gene encodes CDR1 KGHSH and CDR2 LQKENI. CDR3 length: 16 residues. Germline trimming cut 3 bases from V and 3 bases from J; bases unmatched to any gene: 7. In nucleotides, the CDR3 is TGTGCCAGCTCACCCGACAGGGTGGGTTACACCGGGGAGCTGTTTTTT. This encodes CASSPDRVGYTGELFF. Looking up the rest from reference TRBV18 and TRBJ2-2 gives the full variable domain: NAGVMQNPRHLVRRRGQEARLRCSPMKGHSHVYWYRQLPEEGLKFMVYLQKENIIDESGMPKERFSAEFPKEGPSILRIQQVVRGDSAAYFCASSPDRVGYTGELFFGEGSRLTVL.

The rearrangement links TRBV18 to TRBJ2-2, with D possibly matching TRBD1 (6 bases). This CDR3 has 15 residues. CDR1 is KGHSH and CDR2 is LQKENI in the germline V gene. V lost 4 bases and J lost 1, with 10 bases in between. The CDR3 DNA reads TGTGCCAGCTCACGGTTGACAGGGAACACCGGGGAGCTGTTTTTT. Amino acid sequence: CASSRLTGNTGELFF.

On this clone itself: The sample has other DNA sequences that encode this CDR3 too. The genes are TRBV3-1 (or the pseudogene TRBV3-2) and TRBJ1-2; the D is unclear. The V gene's germline CDR1 is LGHDT and CDR2 YNNKEL (reference sequence). The CDR3 runs 11 residues. The ends were cut back, 4 bases at V and 7 bases at J, with 7 bases in the middle. The CDR3 protein is CASSPGGGYTF. The CDR3 DNA sequence: TGTGCCAGCAGCCCCGGCGGTGGCTACACCTTC.